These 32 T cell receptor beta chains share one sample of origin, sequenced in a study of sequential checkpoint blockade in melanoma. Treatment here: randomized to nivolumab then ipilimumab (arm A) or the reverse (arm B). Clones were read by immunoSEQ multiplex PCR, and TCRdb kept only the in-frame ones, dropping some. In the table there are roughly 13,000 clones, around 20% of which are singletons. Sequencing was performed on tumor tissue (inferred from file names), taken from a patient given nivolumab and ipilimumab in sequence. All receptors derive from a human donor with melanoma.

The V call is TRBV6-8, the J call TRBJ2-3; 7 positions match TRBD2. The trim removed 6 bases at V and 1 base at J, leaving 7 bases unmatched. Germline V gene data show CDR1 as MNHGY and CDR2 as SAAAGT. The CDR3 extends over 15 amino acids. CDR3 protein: CASSDRLAGTDTQYF. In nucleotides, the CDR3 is TGTGCCAGCAGCGATCGGCTAGCGGGCACAGATACGCAGTATTTT.

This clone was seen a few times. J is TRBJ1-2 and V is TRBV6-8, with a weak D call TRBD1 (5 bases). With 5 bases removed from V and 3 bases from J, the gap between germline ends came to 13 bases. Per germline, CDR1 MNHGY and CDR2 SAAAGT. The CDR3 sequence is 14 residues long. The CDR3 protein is CASSAGGRDYGYTF. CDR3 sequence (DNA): TGTGCCAGCAGTGCTGGGGGGAGGGACTATGGCTACACCTTC.

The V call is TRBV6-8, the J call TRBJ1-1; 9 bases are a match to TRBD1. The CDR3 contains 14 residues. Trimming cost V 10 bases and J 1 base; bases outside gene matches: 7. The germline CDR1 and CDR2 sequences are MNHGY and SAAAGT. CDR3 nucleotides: TGTGCCATCACGACAGGGGGAGCGAACACTGAAGCTTTCTTT. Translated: CAITTGGANTEAFF.

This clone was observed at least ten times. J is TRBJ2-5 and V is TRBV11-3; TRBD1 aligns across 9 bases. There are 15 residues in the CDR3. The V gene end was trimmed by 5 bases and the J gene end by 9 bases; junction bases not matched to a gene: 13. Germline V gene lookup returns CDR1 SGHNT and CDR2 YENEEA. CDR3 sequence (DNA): TGTGCCAGCAGCCCGGGACAGGGAGTCCCTGGGGCCCAGTACTTC. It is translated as CASSPGQGVPGAQYF.

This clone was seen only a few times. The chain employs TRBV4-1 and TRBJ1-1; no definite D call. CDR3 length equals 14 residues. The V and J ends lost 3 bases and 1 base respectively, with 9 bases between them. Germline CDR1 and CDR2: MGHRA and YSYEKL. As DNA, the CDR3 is TGCGCCAGCAGCCAGGAAGTACGGAACACTGAAGCTTTCTTT. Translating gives CASSQEVRNTEAFF.

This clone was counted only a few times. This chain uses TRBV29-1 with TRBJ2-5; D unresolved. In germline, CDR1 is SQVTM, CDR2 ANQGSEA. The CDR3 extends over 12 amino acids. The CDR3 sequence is CRPITEQETQYF. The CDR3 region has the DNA TGCAGGCCCATTACAGAGCAAGAGACCCAGTACTTC.

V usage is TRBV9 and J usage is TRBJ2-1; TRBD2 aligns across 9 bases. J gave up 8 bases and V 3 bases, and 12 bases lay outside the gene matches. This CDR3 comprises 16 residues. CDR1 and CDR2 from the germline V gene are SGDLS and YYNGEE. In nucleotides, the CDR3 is TGTGCCAGCAGCGGATATGGGGCTAGCGGGAACGATGAGCAGTTCTTC. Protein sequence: CASSGYGASGNDEQFF.

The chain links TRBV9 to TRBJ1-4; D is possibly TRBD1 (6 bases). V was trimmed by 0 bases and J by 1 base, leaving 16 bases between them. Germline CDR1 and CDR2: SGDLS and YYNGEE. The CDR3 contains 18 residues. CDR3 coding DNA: TGTGCCAGCAGCGTAGATCCTGCAGGGGCGGGAACTAATGAAAAACTGTTTTTT. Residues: CASSVDPAGAGTNEKLFF. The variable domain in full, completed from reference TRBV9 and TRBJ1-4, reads DSGVTQTPKHLITATGQRVTLRCSPRSGDLSVYWYQQSLDQGLQFLIQYYNGEERAKGNILERFSAQQFPDLHSELNLSSLELGDSALYFCASSVDPAGAGTNEKLFFGSGTQLSVL.

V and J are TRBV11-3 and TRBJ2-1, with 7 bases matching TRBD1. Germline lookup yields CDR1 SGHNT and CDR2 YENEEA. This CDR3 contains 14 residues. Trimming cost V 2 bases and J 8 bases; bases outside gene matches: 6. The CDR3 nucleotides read TGTGCCAGCAGCTTAAATACAGGGGCGGATGAGCAGTTCTTC. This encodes CASSLNTGADEQFF.

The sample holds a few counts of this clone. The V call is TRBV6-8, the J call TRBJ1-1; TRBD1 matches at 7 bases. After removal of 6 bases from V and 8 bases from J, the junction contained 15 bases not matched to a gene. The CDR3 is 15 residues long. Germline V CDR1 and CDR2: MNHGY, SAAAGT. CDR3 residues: CASRYPHFDRDEAFF. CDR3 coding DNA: TGTGCCAGCAGGTACCCGCATTTTGACAGGGACGAAGCTTTCTTT.

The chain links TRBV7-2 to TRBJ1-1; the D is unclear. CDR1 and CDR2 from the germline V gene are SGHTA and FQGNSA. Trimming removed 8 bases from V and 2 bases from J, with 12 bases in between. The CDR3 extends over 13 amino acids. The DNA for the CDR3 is TGTGCCAGCTGCCAAGATCTAAACACTGAAGCTTTCTTT. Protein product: CASCQDLNTEAFF.

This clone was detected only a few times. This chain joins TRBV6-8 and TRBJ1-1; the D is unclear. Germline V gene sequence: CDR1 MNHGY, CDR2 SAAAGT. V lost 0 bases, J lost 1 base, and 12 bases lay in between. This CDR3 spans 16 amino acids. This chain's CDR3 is CASSYSVAGGNTEAFF. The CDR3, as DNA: TGTGCCAGCAGTTACTCGGTCGCGGGTGGGAACACTGAAGCTTTCTTT.

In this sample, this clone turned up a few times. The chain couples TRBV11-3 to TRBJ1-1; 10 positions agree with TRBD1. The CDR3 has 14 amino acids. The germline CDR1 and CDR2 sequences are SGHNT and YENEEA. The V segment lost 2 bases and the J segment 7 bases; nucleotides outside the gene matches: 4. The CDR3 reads CASSLRQGALEAFF. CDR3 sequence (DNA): TGTGCCAGCAGCTTAAGACAGGGGGCGCTTGAAGCTTTCTTT.

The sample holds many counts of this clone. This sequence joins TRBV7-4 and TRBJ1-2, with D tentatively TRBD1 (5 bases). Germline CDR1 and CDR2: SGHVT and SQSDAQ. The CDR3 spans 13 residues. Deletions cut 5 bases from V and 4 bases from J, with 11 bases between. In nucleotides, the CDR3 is TGTGCCAGCAGCCTCGGGACTCCCTATGGCTACACCTTC. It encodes CASSLGTPYGYTF.

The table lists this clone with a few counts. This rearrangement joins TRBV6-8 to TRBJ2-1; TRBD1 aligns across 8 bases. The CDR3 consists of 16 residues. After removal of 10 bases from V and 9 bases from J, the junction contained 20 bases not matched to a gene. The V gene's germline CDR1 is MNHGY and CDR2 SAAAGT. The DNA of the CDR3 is TGTGCCACCTCCAGGGGGCTATCCAGCACCCAGAGTGAGCAGTTCTTC. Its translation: CATSRGLSSTQSEQFF.

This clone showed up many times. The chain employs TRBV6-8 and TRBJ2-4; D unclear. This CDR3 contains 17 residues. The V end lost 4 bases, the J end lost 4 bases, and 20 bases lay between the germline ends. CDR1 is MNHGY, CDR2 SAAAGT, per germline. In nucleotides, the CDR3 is TGTGCCAGCAGTTTCTCCACTCCGCGGAGCGCGAAAAACATTCAGTACTTC. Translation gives CASSFSTPRSAKNIQYF.

DNA for the CDR3: TGTGCCAGCAGTTACTGGGGTAGCCCCGCAGATACGCAGTATTTT. As protein: CASSYWGSPADTQYF. The gene calls are TRBV6-8 and TRBJ2-3; no clear D. This CDR3 is built from 15 residues. V lost 1 base to trimming and J lost 4 bases, with 12 bases between them. Germline assignment: CDR1 MNHGY and CDR2 SAAAGT.

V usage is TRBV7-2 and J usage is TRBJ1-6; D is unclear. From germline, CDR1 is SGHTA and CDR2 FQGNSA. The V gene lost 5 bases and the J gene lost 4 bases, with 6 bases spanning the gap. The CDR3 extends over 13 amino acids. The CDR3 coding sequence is TGTGCCAGCAGCCCATCGTATAATTCACCCCTCCACTTT. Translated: CASSPSYNSPLHF.

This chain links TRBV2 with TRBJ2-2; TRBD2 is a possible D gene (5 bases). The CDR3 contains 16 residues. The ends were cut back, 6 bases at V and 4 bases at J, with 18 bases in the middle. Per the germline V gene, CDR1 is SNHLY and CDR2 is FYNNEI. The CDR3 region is CASSADTRRGTGELFF. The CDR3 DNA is TGTGCCAGCAGCGCCGACACTCGCCGGGGCACCGGGGAGCTGTTTTTT.

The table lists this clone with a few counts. CDR3 sequence (DNA): TGTGCCAGCAGTCTTTCACCGACTAGCGGTTCCACAGATACGCAGTATTTT. This codes for CASSLSPTSGSTDTQYF. The chain is built from TRBV6-8 and TRBJ2-3; 9 bases are shared with TRBD2. V shed 5 bases, J shed 2 bases, and the junction held 11 bases outside the gene matches. CDR1 and CDR2 (germline): MNHGY, SAAAGT. There are 17 residues in the CDR3.

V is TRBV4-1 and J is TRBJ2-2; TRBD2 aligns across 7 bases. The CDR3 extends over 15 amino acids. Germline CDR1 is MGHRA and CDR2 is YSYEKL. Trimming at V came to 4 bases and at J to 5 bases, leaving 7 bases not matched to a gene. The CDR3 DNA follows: TGCGCCAGCAGCCGTCGAATCGGGGGGACCGGGGAGCTGTTTTTT. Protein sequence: CASSRRIGGTGELFF.

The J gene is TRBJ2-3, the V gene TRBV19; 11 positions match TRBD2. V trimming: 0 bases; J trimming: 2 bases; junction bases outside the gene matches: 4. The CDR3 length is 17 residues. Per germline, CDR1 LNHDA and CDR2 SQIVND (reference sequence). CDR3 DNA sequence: TGTGCCAGTAGTATAGATCTAGCGGGAGGCATCACAGATACGCAGTATTTT. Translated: CASSIDLAGGITDTQYF.

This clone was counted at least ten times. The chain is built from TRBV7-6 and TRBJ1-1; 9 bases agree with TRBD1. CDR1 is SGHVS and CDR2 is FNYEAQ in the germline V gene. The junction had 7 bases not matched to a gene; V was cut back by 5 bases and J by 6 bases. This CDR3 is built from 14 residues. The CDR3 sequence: CASSPNRGLSEAFF. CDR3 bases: TGTGCCAGCAGCCCGAACAGGGGGCTCTCTGAAGCTTTCTTT. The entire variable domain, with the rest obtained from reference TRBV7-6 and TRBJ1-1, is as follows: GAGVSQSPRYKVTKRGQDVALRCDPISGHVSLYWYRQALGQGPEFLTYFNYEAQQDKSGLPNDRFSAERPEGSISTLTIQRTEQRDSAMYRCASSPNRGLSEAFFGQGTRLTVV.

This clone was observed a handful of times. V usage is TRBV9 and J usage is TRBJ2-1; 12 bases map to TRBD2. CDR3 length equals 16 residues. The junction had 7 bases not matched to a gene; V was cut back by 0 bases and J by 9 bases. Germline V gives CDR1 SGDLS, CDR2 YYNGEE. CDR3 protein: CASSVGGLAGNSEQFF. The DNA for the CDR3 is TGTGCCAGCAGCGTAGGAGGACTAGCGGGAAACAGTGAGCAGTTCTTC.

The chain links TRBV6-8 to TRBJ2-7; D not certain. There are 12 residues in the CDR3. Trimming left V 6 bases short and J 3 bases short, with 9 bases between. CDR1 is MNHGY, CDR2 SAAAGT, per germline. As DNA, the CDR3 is TGTGCCAGCAGCCCCCTCGGCTACGAGCAGTACTTC. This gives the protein CASSPLGYEQYF.

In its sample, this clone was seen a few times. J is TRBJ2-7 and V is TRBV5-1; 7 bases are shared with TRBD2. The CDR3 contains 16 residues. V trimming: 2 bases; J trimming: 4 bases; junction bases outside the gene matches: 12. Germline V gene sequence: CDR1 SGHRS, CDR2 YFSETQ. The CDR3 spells CASSFVFGREIYEQYF. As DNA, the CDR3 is TGCGCCAGCAGCTTCGTTTTTGGGCGGGAGATATACGAGCAGTACTTC. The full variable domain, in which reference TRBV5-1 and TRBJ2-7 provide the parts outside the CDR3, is KAGVTQTPRYLIKTRGQQVTLSCSPISGHRSVSWYQQTPGQGLQFLFEYFSETQRNKGNFPGRFSGRQFSNSRSEMNVSTLELGDSALYLCASSFVFGREIYEQYFGPGTRLTVT.

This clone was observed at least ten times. CDR3: CASSEAGEHDEKLFF. The CDR3 DNA reads TGTGCCAGCAGCGAAGCGGGCGAGCATGATGAAAAACTGTTTTTT. The V gene is TRBV7-6, the J gene TRBJ1-4; D call uncertain. This CDR3 region has 15 residues. Germline assignment: CDR1 SGHVS and CDR2 FNYEAQ. Trimming removed 5 bases at V and 6 bases at J, with 16 bases between. The full variable domain, completed using reference TRBV7-6 and TRBJ1-4, is GAGVSQSPRYKVTKRGQDVALRCDPISGHVSLYWYRQALGQGPEFLTYFNYEAQQDKSGLPNDRFSAERPEGSISTLTIQRTEQRDSAMYRCASSEAGEHDEKLFFGSGTQLSVL.

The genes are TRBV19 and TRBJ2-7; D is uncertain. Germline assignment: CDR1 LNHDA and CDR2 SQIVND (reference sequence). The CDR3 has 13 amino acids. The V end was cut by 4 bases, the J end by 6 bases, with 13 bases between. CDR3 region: CASSRALGSEQYF. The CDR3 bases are TGTGCCAGTAGTAGAGCCCTAGGGTCCGAGCAGTACTTC.

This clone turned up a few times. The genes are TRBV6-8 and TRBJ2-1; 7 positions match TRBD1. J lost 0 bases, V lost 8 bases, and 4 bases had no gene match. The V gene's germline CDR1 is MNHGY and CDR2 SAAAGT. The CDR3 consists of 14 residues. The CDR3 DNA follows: TGTGCCAGCTCCCGGGACAGCTCCTACAATGAGCAGTTCTTC. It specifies CASSRDSSYNEQFF.

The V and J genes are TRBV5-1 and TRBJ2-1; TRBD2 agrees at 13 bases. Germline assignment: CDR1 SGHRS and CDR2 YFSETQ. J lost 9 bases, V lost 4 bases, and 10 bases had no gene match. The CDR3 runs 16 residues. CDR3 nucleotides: TGCGCCAGCAGCACTCCGGGACTAGCGGGATCTGGTGAGCAGTTCTTC. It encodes CASSTPGLAGSGEQFF.

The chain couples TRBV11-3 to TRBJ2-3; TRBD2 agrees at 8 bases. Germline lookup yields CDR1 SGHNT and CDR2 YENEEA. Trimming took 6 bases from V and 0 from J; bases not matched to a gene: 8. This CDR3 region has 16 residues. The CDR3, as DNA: TGTGCCAGCAGGTCGGGGGGGCCCTCGAGCACAGATACGCAGTATTTT. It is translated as CASRSGGPSSTDTQYF.

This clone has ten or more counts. The CDR3 here is CASSLRGGLSYNEQFF. The CDR3 bases are TGTGCCAGCAGCTTGAGAGGCGGACTCTCCTACAATGAGCAGTTCTTC. V usage is TRBV11-3 and J usage is TRBJ2-1, with D tentatively TRBD2 (5 bases). The CDR3 sequence is 16 residues long. Trimming took off 3 bases at V and 0 bases at J, with 12 bases between the two ends. Germline lookup yields CDR1 SGHNT and CDR2 YENEEA.